The text below deals with one T cell receptor (beta chain). Its specificity is unknown. The protocol was immunoSEQ multiplex PCR, while the TCRdb copy is restricted to in-frame clones and leaves out a portion. The table lists about 27,000 clones, 75% to 80% of them singletons. These data are taken from a study of vaccination effects on CD4 cells after COVID-19. Overall study results and limits: Late after vaccination, infection- and vaccine-induced clones showed marked clonal contraction. In convalescents, spike-reactive clones (those seen post-vaccine) were mainly new vaccine-induced clones.

After expansion with viral peptide pools in the ViraFEST assay, antigen-specific CD4+ T cells were sequenced. The culture ran for about eleven days before CD4+ T cells were isolated. A PCR test confirmed that the person had SARS-CoV-2 infection between March and December 2020. The authors exchanged half the medium for IL-2 medium on days 3 and 7. This sequence was found in a human donor who had a prior SARS-CoV-2 infection. Sequencing was performed on CD4+ T cells from PBMCs cultured with HCoV-NL63 spike peptides, taken before COVID-19 vaccination.

The CDR3 DNA is TGTGCCAGCTCCGACTCGCTTAGGGCCATGAACACTGAAGCTTTCTTT. It yields the protein CASSDSLRAMNTEAFF. The rearrangement links TRBV18 to TRBJ1-1; D ambiguous. V dropped 6 bases and J dropped 0 bases, with 17 bases sitting between them. Germline V gives CDR1 KGHSH, CDR2 LQKENI. The CDR3 loop spans 16 amino acids.